Listed below are T cell receptor beta chains from one sample, sequenced in a study of T cells after yellow fever vaccination. TCRdb reprocessed the 5' RACE reads with MiXCR, giving one entry per CDR3 protein. The table lists over 250,000 distinct CDR3 sequences, about 4% of them singletons. Sequencing was performed on PBMCs, taken 5 days after the yellow fever booster vaccination. These receptors were collected from a man aged 18 to 30 who received the YFV17D yellow fever vaccine. Each CDR3 is given without its conserved first and last residue. D genes are given only for firm matches. Only some rows state a clone size, as once, few, many or a class for expanded clones.

d_gene: NA
abundance: NA
v_gene: TRBV20-1
j_gene: TRBJ2-5
CDR3aa: SAHDSQETQY

d_gene: NA
abundance: many
v_gene: TRBV5-1
j_gene: TRBJ2-3
CDR3aa: ASSLGPAPDTQY

d_gene: NA
abundance: many
v_gene: TRBV9
j_gene: TRBJ1-1
CDR3aa: ASSGRADTEAF

d_gene: NA
abundance: many
v_gene: TRBV5-1
j_gene: TRBJ2-1
CDR3aa: ASSLGEYYNEQF

d_gene: NA
abundance: many
v_gene: TRBV7-2
j_gene: TRBJ2-1
CDR3aa: ASSRPLASIEQF

d_gene: TRBD1
abundance: NA
v_gene: TRBV6-5
j_gene: TRBJ1-1
CDR3aa: ASSPWTGRGNTEAF

d_gene: TRBD1
abundance: few
v_gene: TRBV5-4
j_gene: TRBJ1-6
CDR3aa: ASSLWQGALNSPLH

d_gene: NA
abundance: NA
v_gene: TRBV27
j_gene: TRBJ1-2
CDR3aa: ASSSGPPGYT

d_gene: TRBD1
abundance: NA
v_gene: TRBV15
j_gene: TRBJ2-1
CDR3aa: ATSRDRGPGYNEQF

d_gene: NA
abundance: NA
v_gene: TRBV12-3/TRBV12-4
j_gene: TRBJ2-1
CDR3aa: ASTDRDGGEQF

d_gene: NA
abundance: few
v_gene: TRBV4-1
j_gene: TRBJ1-2
CDR3aa: ASSQGQGGIEGYT

d_gene: TRBD1
abundance: many
v_gene: TRBV5-1
j_gene: TRBJ2-7
CDR3aa: ASSSGQAIYEQY

d_gene: NA
abundance: NA
v_gene: TRBV18
j_gene: TRBJ1-4
CDR3aa: ASSPANREKLF

d_gene: TRBD1
abundance: few
v_gene: TRBV4-1
j_gene: TRBJ2-5
CDR3aa: ASSQTGAPPETQY

d_gene: NA
abundance: few
v_gene: TRBV20-1
j_gene: TRBJ1-1
CDR3aa: SASQDLNTEAF

d_gene: TRBD1
abundance: NA
v_gene: TRBV6-6
j_gene: TRBJ1-6
CDR3aa: ASSLTGGSPLH

d_gene: NA
abundance: few
v_gene: TRBV7-2
j_gene: TRBJ1-1
CDR3aa: ASSSFQGSPEAF

d_gene: TRBD1
abundance: NA
v_gene: TRBV20-1
j_gene: TRBJ1-5
CDR3aa: SAPRRDSLHQPQH

d_gene: TRBD1
abundance: few
v_gene: TRBV10-1
j_gene: TRBJ2-7
CDR3aa: ASSETRGPYEQY

d_gene: NA
abundance: NA
v_gene: TRBV7-9
j_gene: TRBJ1-5
CDR3aa: ASSLGGLLQQPQH

d_gene: NA
abundance: NA
v_gene: TRBV6-2/TRBV6-3
j_gene: TRBJ1-1
CDR3aa: ASSYGGQMNTEAF

d_gene: NA
abundance: few
v_gene: TRBV3-1
j_gene: TRBJ2-1
CDR3aa: ASSQVPTYNEQF

d_gene: NA
abundance: many
v_gene: TRBV2
j_gene: TRBJ1-1
CDR3aa: ASALPGRLVRAF

d_gene: TRBD1
abundance: few
v_gene: TRBV7-9
j_gene: TRBJ2-1
CDR3aa: ASSSTDRGYNEQF

d_gene: NA
abundance: few
v_gene: TRBV27
j_gene: TRBJ1-1
CDR3aa: ASTPIYTEAF

d_gene: NA
abundance: few
v_gene: TRBV4-3
j_gene: TRBJ1-2
CDR3aa: ASSPGRVYGYT

d_gene: NA
abundance: few
v_gene: TRBV12-3/TRBV12-4
j_gene: TRBJ1-4
CDR3aa: ASSSDPRWEKLF

d_gene: TRBD1
abundance: many
v_gene: TRBV20-1
j_gene: TRBJ1-1
CDR3aa: SALGGAGTEAF

d_gene: NA
abundance: few
v_gene: TRBV4-3
j_gene: TRBJ1-2
CDR3aa: ASSQSRFWRNGYT

d_gene: NA
abundance: few
v_gene: TRBV5-1
j_gene: TRBJ2-2
CDR3aa: ASSLESGTGELF

d_gene: NA
abundance: many
v_gene: TRBV7-3
j_gene: TRBJ1-1
CDR3aa: ASSLTGMNTEAF

d_gene: TRBD1
abundance: many
v_gene: TRBV4-1
j_gene: TRBJ1-2
CDR3aa: ASSQRAGTAGSNYGYT

d_gene: TRBD1
abundance: few
v_gene: TRBV2
j_gene: TRBJ2-1
CDR3aa: ARETGSNEQF

d_gene: NA
abundance: few
v_gene: TRBV7-9
j_gene: TRBJ1-2
CDR3aa: ASSPYAIRTAHYGYT

d_gene: NA
abundance: many
v_gene: TRBV18
j_gene: TRBJ1-3
CDR3aa: ASSYGTTRGGNTIY

d_gene: NA
abundance: NA
v_gene: TRBV3-1
j_gene: TRBJ2-5
CDR3aa: ASSQQADLGTQY

d_gene: NA
abundance: NA
v_gene: TRBV11-2
j_gene: TRBJ1-2
CDR3aa: ASSLGWVGYGYT

d_gene: NA
abundance: NA
v_gene: TRBV7-2
j_gene: TRBJ1-2
CDR3aa: ASSLSPTATGYT

d_gene: TRBD1
abundance: many
v_gene: TRBV20-1
j_gene: TRBJ2-5
CDR3aa: SARPGTDQETQY

d_gene: NA
abundance: few
v_gene: TRBV6-5
j_gene: TRBJ2-3
CDR3aa: ASSYSNWMSLPTDTQY

d_gene: NA
abundance: NA
v_gene: TRBV12-3/TRBV12-4
j_gene: TRBJ1-1
CDR3aa: ASSADWRVTEAF

d_gene: TRBD1
abundance: many
v_gene: TRBV5-1
j_gene: TRBJ1-4
CDR3aa: ASSRDRGREKLF

d_gene: TRBD2
abundance: NA
v_gene: TRBV7-9
j_gene: TRBJ2-2
CDR3aa: ASSDPYRTSGGSGELF

d_gene: NA
abundance: NA
v_gene: TRBV28
j_gene: TRBJ1-5
CDR3aa: ASSLRESQPQH

d_gene: NA
abundance: NA
v_gene: TRBV7-2
j_gene: TRBJ2-7
CDR3aa: ASSLLGRSAEQY

d_gene: NA
abundance: many
v_gene: TRBV7-6
j_gene: TRBJ2-5
CDR3aa: ASNDPVGGRPETQY

d_gene: NA
abundance: few
v_gene: TRBV19
j_gene: TRBJ1-1
CDR3aa: ASRQGPEAF

d_gene: NA
abundance: few
v_gene: TRBV7-2
j_gene: TRBJ2-5
CDR3aa: ATGPSQEETQY

d_gene: NA
abundance: few
v_gene: TRBV6-2/TRBV6-3
j_gene: TRBJ2-3
CDR3aa: ASMLGARDTQY

d_gene: NA
abundance: many
v_gene: TRBV28
j_gene: TRBJ2-6
CDR3aa: ASSLQGSGANVLT

d_gene: NA
abundance: few
v_gene: TRBV4-2
j_gene: TRBJ2-3
CDR3aa: ASSQEATDTQY